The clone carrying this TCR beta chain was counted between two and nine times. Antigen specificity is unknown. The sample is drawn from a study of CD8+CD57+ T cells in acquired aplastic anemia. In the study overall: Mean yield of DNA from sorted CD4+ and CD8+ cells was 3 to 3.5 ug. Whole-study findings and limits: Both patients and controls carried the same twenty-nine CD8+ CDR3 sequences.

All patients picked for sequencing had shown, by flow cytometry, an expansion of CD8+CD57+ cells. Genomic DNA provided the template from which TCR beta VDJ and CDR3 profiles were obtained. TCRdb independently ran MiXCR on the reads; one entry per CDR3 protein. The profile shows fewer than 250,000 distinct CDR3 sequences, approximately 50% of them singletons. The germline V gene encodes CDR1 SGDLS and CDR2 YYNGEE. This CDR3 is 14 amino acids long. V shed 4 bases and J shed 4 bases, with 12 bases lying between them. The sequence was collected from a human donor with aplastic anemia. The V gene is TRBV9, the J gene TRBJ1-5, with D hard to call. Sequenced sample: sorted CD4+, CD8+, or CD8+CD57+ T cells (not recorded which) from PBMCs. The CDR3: CASSLGPINQPQHF. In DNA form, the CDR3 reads TGTGCCAGCAGCCTCGGACCGATAAATCAGCCCCAGCATTTT.